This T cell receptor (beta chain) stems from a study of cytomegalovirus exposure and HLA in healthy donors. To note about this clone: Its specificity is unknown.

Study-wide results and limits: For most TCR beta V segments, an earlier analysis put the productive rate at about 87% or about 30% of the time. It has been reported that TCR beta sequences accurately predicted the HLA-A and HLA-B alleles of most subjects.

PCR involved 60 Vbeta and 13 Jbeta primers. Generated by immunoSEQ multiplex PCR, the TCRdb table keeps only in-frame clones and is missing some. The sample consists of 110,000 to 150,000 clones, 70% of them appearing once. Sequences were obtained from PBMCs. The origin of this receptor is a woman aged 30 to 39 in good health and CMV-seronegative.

In DNA form, the CDR3 reads TGTGCCAGCAGTTCAAGGACTAGCGGGGGATTCACAGATACGCAGTATTTT. It codes for CASSSRTSGGFTDTQYF. The genes are TRBV28 and TRBJ2-3; 13 positions match TRBD2. CDR1 is MDHEN and CDR2 is SYDVKM in the germline V gene. Trimming removed 4 bases from V and 2 bases from J; junction bases left unmatched: 6. The CDR3 covers 17 residues.